Listed here are 29 T cell receptor beta chains from one sample, sequenced in a study of blood T cell repertoires in COVID-19. Sequencing used immunoSEQ multiplex PCR; TCRdb keeps in-frame clones, though not all of them. The sample includes about 190,000 clones, around 83% of them seen just once. Sequenced: peripheral blood. All receptors come from a man aged 45-65 years with active or convalescent COVID-19.

The genes are TRBV9 and TRBJ1-2, with TRBD1 matching 7 bases. The CDR3 loop spans 19 amino acids. Germline V gene sequence: CDR1 SGDLS, CDR2 YYNGEE. V dropped 0 bases and J dropped 6; count of bases not matched to a gene: 20. CDR3 amino acids: CASSVAKGAARGFKDGYTF. CDR3 DNA sequence: TGTGCCAGCAGCGTAGCTAAGGGGGCAGCCAGAGGTTTTAAGGATGGCTACACCTTC.

Comment on this clone: At the DNA level, this CDR3 is encoded by other sequences in the same sample as well. This chain links TRBV5-4 with TRBJ1-2; 7 bases line up with TRBD1. The CDR3 is 13 amino acids. CDR1 and CDR2 (germline): SGHNT, YYREEE (reference sequence). Unmatched junction bases numbered 3, after V lost 2 bases and J lost 5 bases. CDR3 loop: CASSLAGGYGYTF. The DNA of the CDR3 is TGTGCCAGCAGCTTAGCAGGGGGTTATGGCTACACCTTC.

The genes are TRBV6-2 or TRBV6-3 and TRBJ1-1; no definite D call. V was shortened by 5 bases and J by 0 bases, with 19 bases between the two germline ends. The CDR3 runs to 17 residues. Per the germline V gene, CDR1 is MNHEY and CDR2 is SVGEGT. For the CDR3, the DNA is TGTGCCAGCAGTAGCCTTCTCGCCCGGTTAATGAACACTGAAGCTTTCTTT. Residues: CASSSLLARLMNTEAFF.

This clone appeared a single time. The V gene is TRBV10-2, the J gene TRBJ2-7; 7 bases align to TRBD1. CDR1 is WSHSY, CDR2 SAAADI, per germline. The CDR3 has 15 residues. Trimming took 6 bases from V and 6 from J; bases not matched to a gene: 14. The CDR3 here is CASSHMTGPLGEQYF. DNA of the CDR3: TGCGCCAGCAGCCACATGACAGGGCCTCTGGGCGAGCAGTACTTC.

This clone was seen a single time. V usage is TRBV7-2 and J usage is TRBJ2-2, with unresolved D. The V gene's germline CDR1 is SGHTA and CDR2 FQGNSA. Trimming cost V 4 bases and J 2 bases, with 8 bases left between them. The CDR3 covers 14 residues. CDR3: CASSSRHNTGELFF. The CDR3 bases are TGTGCCAGCAGCTCAAGACACAACACCGGGGAGCTGTTTTTT.

This sequence joins TRBV10-3 and TRBJ1-2; 8 bases are shared with TRBD1. The CDR3 is 13 amino acids. The germline V gene encodes CDR1 ENHRY and CDR2 SYGVKD. Trimming cost V 8 bases and J 5 bases; bases outside gene matches: 7. As DNA, the CDR3 is TGTGCCATCTCCCCTACAGGGGGGTATGGCTACACCTTC. This gives the protein CAISPTGGYGYTF.

The chain recombines TRBV5-4 with TRBJ2-2; 8 nucleotides line up with TRBD2. Germline V gene sequence: CDR1 SGHNT, CDR2 YYREEE (reference sequence). The CDR3 sequence is 15 residues long. V shed 4 bases, J shed 1 base, and the junction held 3 bases outside the gene matches. The CDR3 bases are TGTGCCAGCAGCCCCGGGGGGGAGAACACCGGGGAGCTGTTTTTT. Its protein product is CASSPGGENTGELFF. Full variable domain (remainder filled in from reference TRBV5-4 and TRBJ2-2): ETGVTQSPTHLIKTRGQQVTLRCSSQSGHNTVSWYQQALGQGPQFIFQYYREEENGRGNFPPRFSGLQFPNYSSELNVNALELDDSALYLCASSPGGENTGELFFGEGSRLTVL.

The chain employs TRBV10-1 and TRBJ2-3; no clear D gene. V was pared by 0 bases and J by 6 bases, with 10 bases between. CDR3 length equals 14 residues. The germline V gene encodes CDR1 WNHNN and CDR2 SYGVQD (reference sequence). The CDR3 sequence is CASSESGRSDTQYF. In nucleotides, the CDR3 is TGCGCCAGCAGTGAGTCGGGCAGATCGGATACGCAGTATTTT.

The chain employs TRBV7-2 and TRBJ1-1; TRBD1 might be the D (6 bases). With 5 bases removed from V and 4 bases from J, the gap between germline ends came to 20 bases. Looked up from germline, CDR1 is SGHTA and CDR2 is FQGNSA. This CDR3 is 16 amino acids long. The CDR3 loop reads CASSLTGGLGSTEAFF. The DNA of the CDR3 is TGTGCCAGCAGCCTAACGGGGGGGCTTGGGTCCACTGAAGCTTTCTTT.

The CDR3 bases are TGTGCCAGCAGCTTACCCGGGACTAGCGGGTTGGGGGGATACTACGAGCAGTACTTC. This gives the protein CASSLPGTSGLGGYYEQYF. The V call is TRBV28, the J call TRBJ2-7; 12 positions match TRBD2. The CDR3 is 19 residues long. V trimming: 6 bases; J trimming: 3 bases; junction bases outside the gene matches: 18. The germline V gene encodes CDR1 MDHEN and CDR2 SYDVKM.

The CDR3 here is CASSASTRGRDSGNTIYF. In DNA form, the CDR3 reads TGTGCCAGCAGCGCCTCTACTCGCGGCAGAGACTCTGGAAACACCATATATTTT. J is TRBJ1-3 and V is TRBV9; the D is unclear. Trimming removed 3 bases at V and 0 bases at J, with 19 bases between. From germline, CDR1 is SGDLS and CDR2 YYNGEE. The CDR3 sequence is 18 residues long. Full variable domain (remainder filled in from reference TRBV9 and TRBJ1-3): DSGVTQTPKHLITATGQRVTLRCSPRSGDLSVYWYQQSLDQGLQFLIQYYNGEERAKGNILERFSAQQFPDLHSELNLSSLELGDSALYFCASSASTRGRDSGNTIYFGEGSWLTVV.

This chain links TRBV5-1 with TRBJ2-5; 8 nucleotides match TRBD1. Trimming at V came to 3 bases and at J to 5 bases, leaving 9 bases not matched to a gene. Germline V gene lookup returns CDR1 SGHRS and CDR2 YFSETQ. There are 15 residues in the CDR3. The CDR3 region has the DNA TGCGCCAGCAGCTCTGGACAGGGACGTCAGGAGACCCAGTACTTC. Encoded protein: CASSSGQGRQETQYF.

CDR3 sequence (DNA): TGTGCCAGCGGGTCAGGGGACGAGCAGTACTTC. It is translated as CASGSGDEQYF. The chain is built from TRBV7-8 and TRBJ2-7, with a weak D call TRBD1 (6 bases). Germline CDR1 is SGHVS and CDR2 is FQNEAQ. This CDR3 spans 11 amino acids. The germline V and J ends were trimmed by 8 bases and 5 bases, with 10 bases remaining between them.

This chain joins TRBV7-2 and TRBJ2-2, with TRBD2 as a possible D gene (6 bases). The CDR3 is 18 residues long. The germline V gene encodes CDR1 SGHTA and CDR2 FQGNSA. Trimming took off 2 bases at V and 0 bases at J, with 16 bases between the two ends. The CDR3, as DNA: TGTGCCAGCAGCTTAAGTCTCTTGGCTAGCGCGAACACCGGGGAGCTGTTTTTT. It is translated as CASSLSLLASANTGELFF. The full variable domain, its missing parts supplied by reference TRBV7-2 and TRBJ2-2, is GAGVSQSPSNKVTEKGKDVELRCDPISGHTALYWYRQSLGQGLEFLIYFQGNSAPDKSGLPSDRFSAERTGGSVSTLTIQRTQQEDSAVYLCASSLSLLASANTGELFFGEGSRLTVL.

The gene calls are TRBV5-1 and TRBJ2-2; D gene unclear. CDR3 length: 14 amino acids. Germline CDR1 reads SGHRS; CDR2 reads YFSETQ. The ends were cut back, 3 bases at V and 1 base at J, with 7 bases in the middle. The DNA of the CDR3 is TGCGCCAGCAGCTCCAGACAGAACACCGGGGAGCTGTTTTTT. Amino acids: CASSSRQNTGELFF.

The CDR3, as DNA: TGTGCCAGCAGCCACGATGACGAAGCGTGGGAGGAAAAACTGTTTTTT. This codes for CASSHDDEAWEEKLFF. This sequence joins TRBV3-1 (or the pseudogene TRBV3-2) and TRBJ1-4; D is ambiguous. CDR3 length: 16 residues. Germline lookup yields CDR1 LGHDT and CDR2 YNNKEL (reference sequence). The V end lost 3 bases, the J end lost 8 bases, and 19 bases lay between the germline ends.

The genes are TRBV6-2 or TRBV6-3 and TRBJ2-1; 10 bases fit TRBD2. CDR3 size: 16 residues. From germline, CDR1 is MNHEY and CDR2 SVGEGT. J lost 0 bases, V lost 6 bases, and 5 bases had no gene match. CDR3 bases: TGTGCCAGCAGCCGCGGACTAGCGGCCTCCTACAATGAGCAGTTCTTC. As protein: CASSRGLAASYNEQFF.

In this sample, this clone turned up a few times. The V gene is TRBV9, the J gene TRBJ2-2; 7 bases map to TRBD1. The CDR3 loop spans 14 amino acids. V shed 4 bases, J shed 2 bases, and the junction held 2 bases outside the gene matches. Germline V CDR1 and CDR2: SGDLS, YYNGEE. CDR3 coding DNA: TGTGCCAGCAGCCAGGGGGTTAACACCGGGGAGCTGTTTTTT. Its protein is CASSQGVNTGELFF.

This sequence joins TRBV28 and TRBJ1-2; the match to TRBD1 covers 9 bases. Looked up from germline, CDR1 is MDHEN and CDR2 is SYDVKM. CDR3 length: 12 residues. Trimming cost V 3 bases and J 8 bases; bases outside gene matches: 1. CDR3 residues: CASSLGTGGYTF. The CDR3 DNA reads TGTGCCAGCAGTTTGGGGACAGGGGGCTACACCTTC.

The chain combines TRBV6-1 with TRBJ2-4, with TRBD2 as a possible D gene (5 bases). Looked up from germline, CDR1 is MNHNS and CDR2 is SASEGT. The CDR3 spans 15 residues. Between the trimmed V and J ends, which lost 2 bases and 0 bases, there was a span of 8 bases. The CDR3 DNA reads as TGTGCCAGCAGTGAATACGGGATAGCCAAAAACATTCAGTACTTC. Its translation is CASSEYGIAKNIQYF.

The chain recombines TRBV28 with TRBJ1-2; D gene unclear. The CDR3 spans 11 residues. Trimming took 5 bases from V and 7 from J, leaving 8 bases between them. The germline V gene has CDR1 MDHEN and CDR2 SYDVKM. The CDR3 loop reads CASSGGFGYTF. As DNA, the CDR3 is TGTGCCAGCAGTGGAGGCTTTGGCTACACCTTC.

The V call is TRBV9, the J call TRBJ1-6; 10 nucleotides match TRBD1. Per the germline V gene, CDR1 is SGDLS and CDR2 is YYNGEE. V was pared by 3 bases and J by 10 bases, with 10 bases of the junction left unmatched. This CDR3 contains 16 residues. The CDR3 nucleotides are TGTGCCAGCAGCGCACGCGGGACAGGGGAGGGATCACCCCTCCACTTT. It yields the protein CASSARGTGEGSPLHF.

The V call is TRBV7-2, the J call TRBJ1-4; 7 bases agree with TRBD1. The germline V gene has CDR1 SGHTA and CDR2 FQGNSA. V was pared by 5 bases and J by 0 bases, with 6 bases of the junction left unmatched. This CDR3 spans 16 amino acids. The CDR3 sequence is CASSRDRGATNEKLFF. CDR3 coding DNA: TGTGCCAGCAGCCGGGACAGAGGAGCAACTAATGAAAAACTGTTTTTT.

The chain links TRBV18 to TRBJ2-7; TRBD2 matches 11 bases. The CDR3 is 16 amino acids. Germline V gene lookup returns CDR1 KGHSH and CDR2 LQKENI. Losses at the gene ends were 3 bases for V and 5 bases for J; bases not matched to a gene: 9. The DNA for the CDR3 is TGTGCCAGCTCACCCTCTAGCGGGGGGAGGTCACACGAGCAGTACTTC. This sequence encodes CASSPSSGGRSHEQYF.

This clone was seen more than once but under ten times. The chain employs TRBV2 and TRBJ1-1, with 7 bases aligning to TRBD1. This CDR3 comprises 15 residues. The V and J ends lost 5 bases and 5 bases, in that order; junction bases with no gene match: 11. Germline V CDR1 and CDR2: SNHLY, FYNNEI. The CDR3 DNA sequence: TGTGCCAGCAGTATACGGGGACAGCTCGGGACTGAAGCTTTCTTT. This translates into CASSIRGQLGTEAFF.

This chain connects TRBV18 to TRBJ2-1; 7 bases are shared with TRBD2. This CDR3 has 17 residues. Germline CDR1 reads KGHSH; CDR2 reads LQKENI. The V gene end was trimmed by 4 bases and the J gene end by 2 bases; junction bases not matched to a gene: 11. The CDR3 sequence is CASSLLPGTTTYNEQFF. In nucleotides, the CDR3 is TGTGCCAGCTCACTGCTTCCCGGGACTACCACCTACAATGAGCAGTTCTTC.

The chain employs TRBV2 and TRBJ1-6; D ambiguous. CDR1 SNHLY and CDR2 FYNNEI come from the germline V gene. V shed 9 bases and J shed 5 bases, with 14 bases lying between them. This CDR3 has 14 amino acids. Here the CDR3 reads CASSPDGDNSPLHF. DNA of the CDR3: TGTGCCAGTTCCCCGGACGGGGATAATTCACCCCTCCACTTT. Combining the CDR3 with reference TRBV2 and TRBJ1-6 gives the whole variable domain EPEVTQTPSHQVTQMGQEVILRCVPISNHLYFYWYRQILGQKVEFLVSFYNNEISEKSEIFDDQFSVERPDGSNFTLKIRSTKLEDSAMYFCASSPDGDNSPLHFGNGTRLTVT.

The CDR3, as DNA: TGTGCCTGGAGTCAGGGGCCAAGGGCTGAAGCTTTCTTT. Its translation: CAWSQGPRAEAFF. The chain has TRBV30 and TRBJ1-1, with D possibly TRBD1 on 6 matching bases. The CDR3 covers 13 residues. Germline CDR1 is GTSNPN and CDR2 is SVGIG (reference sequence). V gave up 2 bases and J gave up 6 bases, with 13 bases separating them.

The V call is TRBV28, the J call TRBJ1-2; TRBD1 matches at 10 bases. The CDR3 sequence is 16 residues long. The V gene end was trimmed by 7 bases and the J gene end by 8 bases; junction bases not matched to a gene: 16. From germline, CDR1 is MDHEN and CDR2 SYDVKM. CDR3 loop: CASIEALTGGVGGYTF. In nucleotides, the CDR3 is TGTGCCAGCATCGAAGCCCTGACAGGGGGCGTTGGCGGCTACACCTTC.